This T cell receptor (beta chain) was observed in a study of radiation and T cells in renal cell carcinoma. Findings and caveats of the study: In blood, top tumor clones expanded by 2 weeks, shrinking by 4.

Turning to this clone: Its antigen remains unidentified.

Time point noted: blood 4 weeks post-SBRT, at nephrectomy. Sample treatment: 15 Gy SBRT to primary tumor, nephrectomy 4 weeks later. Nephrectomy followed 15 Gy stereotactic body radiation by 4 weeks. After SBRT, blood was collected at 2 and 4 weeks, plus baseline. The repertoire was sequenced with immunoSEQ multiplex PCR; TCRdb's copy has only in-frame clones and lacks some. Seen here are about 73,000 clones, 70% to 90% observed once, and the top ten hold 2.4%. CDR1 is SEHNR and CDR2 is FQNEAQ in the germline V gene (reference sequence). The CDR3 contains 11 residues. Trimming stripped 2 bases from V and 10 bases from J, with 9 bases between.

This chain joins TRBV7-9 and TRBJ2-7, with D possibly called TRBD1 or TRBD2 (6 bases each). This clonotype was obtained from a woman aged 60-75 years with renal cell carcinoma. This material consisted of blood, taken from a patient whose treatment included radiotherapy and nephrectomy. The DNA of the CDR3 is TGTGCCAGCAGCTTACTCGGGGGCCAGTACTTC. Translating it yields CASSLLGGQYF.